The TCR beta chain under discussion was sequenced for a study of blood T cells in healthy people across ages. Study outcomes and limitations: The study regarded diversity estimates from one million T cells as underestimates. Roughly linear age-related decline in beta diversity appeared, significant by age around 38.

Donors each provided 7.5 to 10 milliliters of peripheral blood. PCR was performed a second time for roughly 7 to 12 cycles using a sample-barcoded 5' primer and a J-beta primer mix. In TCRdb, the 5' RACE reads were re-called with MiXCR into one record per CDR3 protein. Of 750,000 to 950,000 distinct CDR3 sequences in the sample, 25% to 35% were seen once. This clonotype showed up many times. The antigen is undetermined. Germline CDR1 is ENHRY and CDR2 is SYGVKD. V lost 2 bases to trimming and J lost 5 bases, with 6 bases between them. The CDR3 has 12 residues. This sample also appeared in a second study, on T cells of mothers and their children.

Sample: blood. The chain combines TRBV10-3 with TRBJ1-2, with D tentatively TRBD1 (5 bases). This clonotype was sampled from a woman aged 40 to 50 in good health. This CDR3 is CAISEQGYGYTF. CDR3 in DNA: TGTGCCATCAGTGAGCAGGGTTATGGCTACACCTTC.